This T cell receptor (beta chain) was sequenced in a study of T cells in Graves' hyperthyroidism and ophthalmopathy. The overall study: Blood was drawn when the patient was first diagnosed and still untreated.

Uncontrolled infections, other autoimmune diseases, pregnancy or lactation led to exclusion of patients. What was amplified from RNA transcripts were TCR beta CDR3 regions. An initial round of RT-PCR targeting the TCR CDR3 relied on the HTBI primer set. One entry per CDR3 protein results from TCRdb running MiXCR on the multiplex PCR reads. Of about 690,000 distinct CDR3 sequences in the sample, around a sixth were seen once. Whole-study results and caveats: Most clonotypes that expanded in the thyroid above 0.001 also showed up in blood. Ophthalmopathy was model-predicted a median around 6.7 months pre-onset.

Worth noting for this clonotype: Its antigen remains unidentified.

This CDR3 is 13 amino acids long. Germline-derived CDR1 and CDR2 are DFQATT and SNEGSKA (reference sequence). The receptor's source is a man aged 45-65 years with Graves' hyperthyroidism. The material sequenced was blood. The V call is TRBV20-1, the J call TRBJ2-1, with 8 positions matching TRBD2. The CDR3 DNA follows: TGCGGTAACAGCGGGAGCTCCTACAATGAGCAGTTCTTC. Translating it yields CGNSGSSYNEQFF.